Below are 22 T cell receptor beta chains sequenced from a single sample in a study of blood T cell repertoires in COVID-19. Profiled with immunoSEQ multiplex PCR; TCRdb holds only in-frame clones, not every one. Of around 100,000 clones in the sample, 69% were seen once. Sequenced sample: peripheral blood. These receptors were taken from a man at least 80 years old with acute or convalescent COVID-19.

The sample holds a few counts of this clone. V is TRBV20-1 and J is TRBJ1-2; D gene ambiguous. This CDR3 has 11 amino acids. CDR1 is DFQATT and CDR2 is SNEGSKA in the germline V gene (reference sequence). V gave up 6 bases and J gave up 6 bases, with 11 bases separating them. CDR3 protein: CSAPNGNGYTF. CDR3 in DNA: TGCAGTGCCCCGAACGGGAATGGCTACACCTTC.

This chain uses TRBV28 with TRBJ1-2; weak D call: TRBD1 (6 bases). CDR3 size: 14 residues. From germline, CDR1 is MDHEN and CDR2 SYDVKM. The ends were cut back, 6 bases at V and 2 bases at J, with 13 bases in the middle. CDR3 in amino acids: CASRGTPPNYGYTF. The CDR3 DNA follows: TGTGCCAGCAGAGGGACACCCCCGAACTATGGCTACACCTTC.

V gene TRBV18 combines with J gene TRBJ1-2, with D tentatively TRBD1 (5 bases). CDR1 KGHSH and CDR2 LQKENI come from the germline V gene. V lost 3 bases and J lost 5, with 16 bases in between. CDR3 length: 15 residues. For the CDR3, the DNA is TGTGCCAGCTCACCCGGCGACAGCACAATTTATGGCTACACCTTC. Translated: CASSPGDSTIYGYTF.

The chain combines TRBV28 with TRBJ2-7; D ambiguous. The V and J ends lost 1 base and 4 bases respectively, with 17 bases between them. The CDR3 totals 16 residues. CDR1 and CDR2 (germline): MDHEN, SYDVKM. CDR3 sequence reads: CASSLLLQVEIYEQYF. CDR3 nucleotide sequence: TGTGCCAGCAGTTTATTATTGCAGGTCGAGATTTACGAGCAGTACTTC.

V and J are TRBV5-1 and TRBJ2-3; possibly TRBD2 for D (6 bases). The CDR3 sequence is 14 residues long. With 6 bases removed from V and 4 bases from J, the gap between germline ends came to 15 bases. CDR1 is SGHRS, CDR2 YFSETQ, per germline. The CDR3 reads CASTWGVGADTQYF. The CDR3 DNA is TGCGCCAGCACCTGGGGGGTAGGGGCAGATACGCAGTATTTT.

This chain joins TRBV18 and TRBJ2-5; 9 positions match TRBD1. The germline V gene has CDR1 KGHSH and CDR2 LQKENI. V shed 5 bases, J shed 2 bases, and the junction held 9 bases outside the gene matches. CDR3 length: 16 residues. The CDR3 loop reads CASSRRQGGTQETQYF. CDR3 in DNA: TGTGCCAGCTCAAGACGACAGGGGGGAACACAAGAGACCCAGTACTTC.

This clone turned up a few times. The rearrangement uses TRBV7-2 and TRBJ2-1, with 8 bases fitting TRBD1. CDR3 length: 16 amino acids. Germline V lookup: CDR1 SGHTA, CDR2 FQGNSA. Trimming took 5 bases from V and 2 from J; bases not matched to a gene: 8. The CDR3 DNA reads TGTGCCAGCAGCCTCGTCGGGACAGGCGCCTACAATGAGCAGTTCTTC. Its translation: CASSLVGTGAYNEQFF.

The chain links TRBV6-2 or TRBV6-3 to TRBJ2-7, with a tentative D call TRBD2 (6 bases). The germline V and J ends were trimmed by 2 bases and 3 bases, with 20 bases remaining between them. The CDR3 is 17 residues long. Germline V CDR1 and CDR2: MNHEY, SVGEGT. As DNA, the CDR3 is TGTGCCAGCAGTTACGCGGGATTAGTACAGCCGAACTACGAGCAGTACTTC. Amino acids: CASSYAGLVQPNYEQYF.

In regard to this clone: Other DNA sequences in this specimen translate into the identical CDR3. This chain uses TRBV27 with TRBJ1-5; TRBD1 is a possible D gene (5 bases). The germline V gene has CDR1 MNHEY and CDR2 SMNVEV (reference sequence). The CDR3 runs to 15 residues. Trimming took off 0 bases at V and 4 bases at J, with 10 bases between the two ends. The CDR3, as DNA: TGTGCCAGCAGTTTATCGAGGCAGGGTAATCAGCCCCAGCATTTT. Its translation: CASSLSRQGNQPQHF.

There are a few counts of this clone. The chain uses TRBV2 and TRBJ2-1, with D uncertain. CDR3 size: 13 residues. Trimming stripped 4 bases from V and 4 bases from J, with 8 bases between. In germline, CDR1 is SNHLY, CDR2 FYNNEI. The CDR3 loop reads CASSGRQYNEQFF. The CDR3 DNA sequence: TGTGCCAGCAGTGGGCGGCAATACAATGAGCAGTTCTTC.

The CDR3 bases are TGTGCCAGCTCACCCGGACAGGGCTCTCCCTACGAGCAGTACTTC. It encodes CASSPGQGSPYEQYF. V gene TRBV18 combines with J gene TRBJ2-7; 8 bases align to TRBD1. The CDR3 is made up of 15 amino acids. Germline-derived CDR1 and CDR2 are KGHSH and LQKENI. V lost 3 bases, J lost 2 bases, and 6 bases stayed unmatched.

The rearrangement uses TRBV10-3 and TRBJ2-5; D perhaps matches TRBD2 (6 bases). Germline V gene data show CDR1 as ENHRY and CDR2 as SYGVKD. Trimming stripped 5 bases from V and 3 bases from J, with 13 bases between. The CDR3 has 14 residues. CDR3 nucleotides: TGTGCCATCAGTCGGACTACTCGAGAAGAGACCCAGTACTTC. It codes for CAISRTTREETQYF.

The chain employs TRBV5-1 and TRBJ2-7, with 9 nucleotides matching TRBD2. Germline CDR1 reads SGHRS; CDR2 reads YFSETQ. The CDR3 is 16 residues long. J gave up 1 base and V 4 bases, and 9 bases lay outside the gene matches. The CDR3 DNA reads TGCGCCAGCAGCCCCGGGGCTAGCGGGGCGTCCTACGAGCAGTACTTC. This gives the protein CASSPGASGASYEQYF.

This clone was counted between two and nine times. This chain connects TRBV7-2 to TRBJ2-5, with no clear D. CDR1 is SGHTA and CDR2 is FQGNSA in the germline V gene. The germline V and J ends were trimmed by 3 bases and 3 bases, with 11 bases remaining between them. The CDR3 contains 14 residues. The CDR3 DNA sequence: TGTGCCAGCAGCTTGGTGATAGAGAAAGAGACCCAGTACTTC. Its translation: CASSLVIEKETQYF.

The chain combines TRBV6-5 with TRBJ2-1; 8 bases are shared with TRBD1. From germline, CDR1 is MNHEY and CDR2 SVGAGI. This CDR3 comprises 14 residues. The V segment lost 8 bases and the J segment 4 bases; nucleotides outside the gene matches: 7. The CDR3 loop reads CASATGGRYNEQFF. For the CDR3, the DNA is TGTGCCAGCGCAACAGGGGGAAGATACAATGAGCAGTTCTTC.

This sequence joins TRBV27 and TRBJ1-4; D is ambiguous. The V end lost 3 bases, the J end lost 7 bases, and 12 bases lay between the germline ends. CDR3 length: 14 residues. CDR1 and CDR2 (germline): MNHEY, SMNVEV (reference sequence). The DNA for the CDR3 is TGTGCCAGCAGTTTCACGAGGATTAGTGAAAAACTGTTTTTT. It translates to CASSFTRISEKLFF.

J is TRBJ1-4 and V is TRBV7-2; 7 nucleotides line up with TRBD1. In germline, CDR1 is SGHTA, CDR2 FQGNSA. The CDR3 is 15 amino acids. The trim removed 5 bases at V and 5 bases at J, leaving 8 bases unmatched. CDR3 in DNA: TGTGCCAGCAGCCCCCGGACAGGCCTAAATGAAAAACTGTTTTTT. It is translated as CASSPRTGLNEKLFF.

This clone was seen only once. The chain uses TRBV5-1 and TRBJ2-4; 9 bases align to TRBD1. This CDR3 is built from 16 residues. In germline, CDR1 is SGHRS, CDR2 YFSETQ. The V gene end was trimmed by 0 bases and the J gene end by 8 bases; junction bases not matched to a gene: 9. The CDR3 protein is CASSLGGWTGEYIQYF. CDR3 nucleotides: TGCGCCAGCAGCTTGGGGGGCTGGACAGGGGAATACATTCAGTACTTC.

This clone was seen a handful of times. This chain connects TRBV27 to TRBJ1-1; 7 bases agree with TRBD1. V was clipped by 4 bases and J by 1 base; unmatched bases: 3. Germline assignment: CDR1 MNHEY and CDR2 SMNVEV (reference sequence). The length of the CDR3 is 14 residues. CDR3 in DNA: TGTGCCAGCAGTTCGGGACAGCCGAACACTGAAGCTTTCTTT. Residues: CASSSGQPNTEAFF.

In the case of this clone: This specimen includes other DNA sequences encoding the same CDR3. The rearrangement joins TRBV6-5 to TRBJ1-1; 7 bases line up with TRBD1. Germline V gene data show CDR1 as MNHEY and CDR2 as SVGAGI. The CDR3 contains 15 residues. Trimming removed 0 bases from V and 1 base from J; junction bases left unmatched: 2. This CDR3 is CASSYSYRGNTEAFF. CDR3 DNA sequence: TGTGCCAGCAGTTACTCGTACAGGGGGAACACTGAAGCTTTCTTT.

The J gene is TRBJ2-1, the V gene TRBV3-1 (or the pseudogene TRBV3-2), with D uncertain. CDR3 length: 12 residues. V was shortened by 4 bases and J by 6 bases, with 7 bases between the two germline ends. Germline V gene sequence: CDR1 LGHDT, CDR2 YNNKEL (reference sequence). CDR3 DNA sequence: TGTGCCAGCAGCCTAGCAACCAATGAGCAGTTCTTC. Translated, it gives CASSLATNEQFF.

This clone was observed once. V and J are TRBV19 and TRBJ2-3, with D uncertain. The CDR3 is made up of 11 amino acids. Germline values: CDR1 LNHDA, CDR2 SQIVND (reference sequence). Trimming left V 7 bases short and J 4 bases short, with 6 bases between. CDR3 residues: CASTFADTQYF. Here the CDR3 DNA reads TGTGCCAGTACCTTCGCAGATACGCAGTATTTT. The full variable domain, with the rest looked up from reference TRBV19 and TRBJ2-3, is DGGITQSPKYLFRKEGQNVTLSCEQNLNHDAMYWYRQDPGQGLRLIYYSQIVNDFQKGDIAEGYSVSREKKESFPLTVTSAQKNPTAFYLCASTFADTQYFGPGTRLTVL.